The present TCR beta chain was sequenced within a study of blood T cell repertoires in COVID-19. The ends were cut back, 4 bases at V and 7 bases at J, with 13 bases in the middle. This CDR3 contains 14 residues. Germline values: CDR1 SGHTA, CDR2 FQGTGA. Only in-frame clones appear in the TCRdb table, and some are missing; sequencing was by immunoSEQ multiplex PCR. The top ten clones hold approximately 4.5% of a sample with hundreds of thousands of clones, 85% to 90% of them seen once. The chain carries TRBV7-3 and TRBJ2-2; D possibly corresponds to TRBD2 (6 bases). The sequencing input was PBMCs or T cells enriched from blood (not recorded which). The origin of this receptor is a woman younger than 30 with acute COVID-19. In DNA, the CDR3 is TGTGCCAGCAGCTCGGGGGTTAGCGACGGGGAGCTGTTTTTT. Encoded protein: CASSSGVSDGELFF.